Shown below are 2 T cell receptor beta chains from a single sample sequenced in a study of blood T cell repertoires in COVID-19. The table came from immunoSEQ multiplex PCR; TCRdb's copy has only in-frame clones and leaves some out. The data show around 150,000 clones, 85% seen once. Sequences were obtained from peripheral blood. The receptors derive from a human donor with acute or convalescent COVID-19. The donor label of this sample is uncertain.

V usage is TRBV18 and J usage is TRBJ2-1; 7 bases are a match to TRBD1. The CDR3 runs to 15 residues. J gave up 1 base and V 1 base, and 1 base lay outside the gene matches. The germline gives CDR1 KGHSH, CDR2 LQKENI. CDR3 DNA: TGTGCCAGCTCACCACGACAGGGTTCCTACAATGAGCAGTTCTTC. Translation gives CASSPRQGSYNEQFF.

A few counts support this clone. V and J are TRBV2 and TRBJ2-2; 7 nucleotides line up with TRBD1. This CDR3 is 14 amino acids long. Per the germline V gene, CDR1 is SNHLY and CDR2 is FYNNEI. V was pared by 5 bases and J by 3 bases, with 3 bases of the junction left unmatched. CDR3 DNA sequence: TGTGCCAGCAGTTGGGACAGCTACACCGGGGAGCTGTTTTTT. Protein: CASSWDSYTGELFF.